A selection of T cell receptor beta chains follows, all from one sample in a study of shared clonotypes between healthy human individuals. TCRdb keeps only in-frame clones here, not all; method: immunoSEQ multiplex PCR. The sample contains fewer than 400,000 clones, roughly 70% of which appear only once. Sequencing was done on a sample of memory CD4+ T cells sorted from blood. These TCRs come from a man aged 25-45 years in good health. The CDR3 runs from the conserved cysteine through the conserved F or W. The order of the fields is V gene, D gene, J gene, clone size, CDR3 DNA, CDR3 protein. D genes are given only for firm matches. Clone size, where shown, is once, few, many, or a class for clones that have expanded.

TRBV28	TRBD2	TRBJ2-1	NA	TGTGCCAGCAGTATAACGCAGGGAGGGATTAGGGAGTTCTTC	CASSITQGGIREFF
TRBV19	TRBD1	TRBJ2-7	NA	TGTGCCAGCCGGGACTCATACAGGGGGTACGAGCAGTACTTC	CASRDSYRGYEQYF
TRBV11-2	NA	TRBJ2-1	NA	TGTGCCAGCAGCTTCTCCACTGGACGGGCAAATGAGCAGTTCTTC	CASSFSTGRANEQFF
TRBV6-1	NA	TRBJ1-4	few	TGTGCCAGCAGAGATTCTGACAGTCACAGTGAAAAACTGTTTTTT	CASRDSDSHSEKLFF
TRBV18	TRBD1	TRBJ2-1	NA	TGTGCCAGCTCATCCGGGACAGGGGAGGGTGAGCAGTTCTTC	CASSSGTGEGEQFF
TRBV30	TRBD1	TRBJ2-7	NA	TGTGCCTGGAGTGTGGGGACAGGGGTGGTCTACGAGCAGTACTTC	CAWSVGTGVVYEQYF
TRBV5-1	NA	TRBJ1-1	NA	TGCGCCAGCAGCTTGGAAGGGGCGCCGACTGAAGCTTTCTTT	CASSLEGAPTEAFF
TRBV28	NA	TRBJ1-1	NA	TGTGCCAGTGACTCTATGAACACTGAAGCTTTCTTT	CASDSMNTEAFF
TRBV5-1	NA	TRBJ2-2	once	TGCGCCAGCAGCTACAGTGGTCCCGGGGAGCTGTTTTTT	CASSYSGPGELFF
TRBV7-3	NA	TRBJ1-6	NA	TGTGCCAGCAGCTTACAGGGGCGGAATTCACCCCTCCACTTT	CASSLQGRNSPLHF
TRBV5-1	NA	TRBJ2-2	NA	TGCGCCAGCAGCTCCATTTATTCTGGGATCGGGAACACCGGGGAGCTGTTTTTT	CASSSIYSGIGNTGELFF
TRBV5-4	NA	TRBJ2-6	NA	TGTGCCAGCAGCTTGGGAGGAGCTACTGGGGCCAACGTCCTGACTTTC	CASSLGGATGANVLTF
TRBV2	NA	TRBJ2-5	NA	TGTGCCAGCAGTGAGCGAGATAGAGAGACCCAGTACTTC	CASSERDRETQYF
TRBV27	NA	TRBJ2-6	NA	TGTGCCAGCAGTTTGTGGGGGTCTGGGGCCAACGTCCTGACTTTC	CASSLWGSGANVLTF
TRBV7-7	NA	TRBJ2-2	NA	TGTGCTAGCAGCTTAGATAAATGGGGGTCCGGGGAGCTGTTTTTT	CASSLDKWGSGELFF
TRBV7-2	TRBD1	TRBJ1-2	NA	TGTGCCAGCAGCTCCTCGAGGACAGGGGGAGATGGCTACACCTTC	CASSSSRTGGDGYTF
TRBV18	NA	TRBJ2-6	NA	TGTGCCAGCTCACCACGTACGGGGGCGAGGGCCAACGTCCTGACTTTC	CASSPRTGARANVLTF
TRBV5-1	NA	TRBJ2-1	NA	TGCGCCAGCAGCTTGCCTTGGCAACTAAACAATGAGCAGTTCTTC	CASSLPWQLNNEQFF
TRBV4-3	NA	TRBJ2-1	NA	TGCGCCAGCAGCCAAGGGTCCGGGAGAGGGTTCTACAATGAGCAGTTCTTC	CASSQGSGRGFYNEQFF
TRBV19	NA	TRBJ2-4	NA	TGTGCCAGTAGTACAAACATGGGAAACATTCAGTACTTC	CASSTNMGNIQYF
TRBV18	TRBD2	TRBJ2-1	NA	TGTGCCAGCTCACCACCGACTAGCGGCTACAATGAGCAGTTCTTC	CASSPPTSGYNEQFF
TRBV19	NA	TRBJ2-1	NA	TGTGCCAGTAGTAGCCCCTCGAGGGTCCCCTACAATGAGCAGTTCTTC	CASSSPSRVPYNEQFF
TRBV11-3	TRBD2	TRBJ2-3	NA	TGTGCCAGCCGGGCGGGAGGCCAAGATACGCAGTATTTT	CASRAGGQDTQYF
TRBV30	TRBD1	TRBJ2-5	NA	TGTGCCTGGGGACTCGGACAGGGGGCAGGAGAGACCCAGTACTTC	CAWGLGQGAGETQYF
TRBV18	NA	TRBJ2-7	NA	TGTGCCAGCTCACCACCATCCTACGAGCAGTACTTC	CASSPPSYEQYF
TRBV9	NA	TRBJ2-3	NA	TGTGCCAGCAGCGTGGCCCCTCCACTAGCCCGCACAGATACGCAGTATTTT	CASSVAPPLARTDTQYF
TRBV5-6	TRBD1	TRBJ1-2	NA	TGTGCCAGCAGCCGACAGGGCCATGGCTACACCTTC	CASSRQGHGYTF
TRBV10-3	TRBD1	TRBJ1-4	NA	TGTGCCATCAGTGAACAGGGGACATATGAACTGTTTTTT	CAISEQGTYELFF
TRBV25-1	NA	TRBJ2-1	NA	TGTGCCAGCAGTGATTTCGGTCAAACCGCGTTCTTC	CASSDFGQTAFF
TRBV19	NA	TRBJ2-3	NA	TGTGCCAGTAGTTCGCAGGGATTCACAGATACGCAGTATTTT	CASSSQGFTDTQYF
TRBV11-3	NA	TRBJ2-1	NA	TGTGCCAGCAGCTTCAACAGCAATGAGCAGTTCTTC	CASSFNSNEQFF
TRBV6-5	TRBD1	TRBJ2-7	NA	TGTGCCAGCAGTTTCGGGGACAGGGGGTCCTACGAGCAGTACTTC	CASSFGDRGSYEQYF
TRBV5-6	TRBD1	TRBJ1-4	few	TGTGCCAGCAGCGAACAGGGGGCGGCTAATGAAAAACTGTTTTTT	CASSEQGAANEKLFF
TRBV5-1	TRBD2	TRBJ2-1	once	TGCGCCAGCAGCTTAGCGGGAGGGACCTACAATGAGCAGTTCTTC	CASSLAGGTYNEQFF
TRBV11-1	NA	TRBJ2-3	NA	TGTGCCAGCACCCTTCCCGGAACAGATACGCAGTATTTT	CASTLPGTDTQYF
TRBV5-1	NA	TRBJ2-1	NA	TGCGCCAGCAGGGAGGGCCCTAATAATGAGCAGTTCTTC	CASREGPNNEQFF
TRBV4-1	TRBD2	TRBJ2-7	NA	TGCGCCAGCAGCCACCAAGGACTAGCGGTGGCCTACGAGCAGTACTTC	CASSHQGLAVAYEQYF
TRBV27	NA	TRBJ1-4	few	TGTGCCAGCAGTCCTCGGGCCTCTACTGAAAAACTGTTTTTT	CASSPRASTEKLFF
TRBV7-2	NA	TRBJ2-3	NA	TGTGCCAGCAGCTTAGCGCGAGACACAGATACGCAGTATTTT	CASSLARDTDTQYF
TRBV5-1	TRBD1	TRBJ2-1	NA	TGCGCCAGCAGCACGGACAGGGGGCTTTACAATGAGCAGTTCTTC	CASSTDRGLYNEQFF
TRBV6-6	NA	TRBJ1-1	NA	TGTGCCAGCAGTAACTTCCGGGAGAACACTGAAGCTTTCTTT	CASSNFRENTEAFF
TRBV5-6	NA	TRBJ2-1	few	TGTGCCAGCAGCCGGGTGGGGGGACAGTACAATGAGCAGTTCTTC	CASSRVGGQYNEQFF